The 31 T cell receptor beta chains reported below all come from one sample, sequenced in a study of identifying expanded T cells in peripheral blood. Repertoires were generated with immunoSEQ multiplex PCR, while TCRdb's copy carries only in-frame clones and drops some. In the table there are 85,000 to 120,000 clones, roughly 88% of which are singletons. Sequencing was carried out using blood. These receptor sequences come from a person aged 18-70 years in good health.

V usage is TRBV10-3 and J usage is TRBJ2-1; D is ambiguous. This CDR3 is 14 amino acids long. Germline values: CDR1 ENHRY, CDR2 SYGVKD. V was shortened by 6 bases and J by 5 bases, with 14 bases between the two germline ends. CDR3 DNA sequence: TGTGCCATCAGGGCGGATGGAGCGAACAATGAGCAGTTCTTC. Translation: CAIRADGANNEQFF.

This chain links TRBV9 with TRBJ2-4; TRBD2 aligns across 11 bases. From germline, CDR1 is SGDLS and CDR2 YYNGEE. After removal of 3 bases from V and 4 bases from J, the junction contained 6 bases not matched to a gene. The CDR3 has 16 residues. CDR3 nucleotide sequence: TGTGCCAGCAGCGGGGCGACTAGCGGGGAGAAAAACATTCAGTACTTC. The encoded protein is CASSGATSGEKNIQYF.

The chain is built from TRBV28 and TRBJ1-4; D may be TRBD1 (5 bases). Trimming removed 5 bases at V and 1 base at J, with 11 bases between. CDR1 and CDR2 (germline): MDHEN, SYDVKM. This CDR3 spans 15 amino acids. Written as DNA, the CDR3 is TGTGCCAGCAGTGAGGGGAGTTTAACTAATGAAAAACTGTTTTTT. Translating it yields CASSEGSLTNEKLFF.

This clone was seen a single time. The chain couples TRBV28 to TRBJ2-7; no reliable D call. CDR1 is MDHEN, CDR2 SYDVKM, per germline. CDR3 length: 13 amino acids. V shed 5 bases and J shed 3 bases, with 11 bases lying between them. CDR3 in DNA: TGTGCCAGCAGTAACACCGCTAACTACGAGCAGTACTTC. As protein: CASSNTANYEQYF.

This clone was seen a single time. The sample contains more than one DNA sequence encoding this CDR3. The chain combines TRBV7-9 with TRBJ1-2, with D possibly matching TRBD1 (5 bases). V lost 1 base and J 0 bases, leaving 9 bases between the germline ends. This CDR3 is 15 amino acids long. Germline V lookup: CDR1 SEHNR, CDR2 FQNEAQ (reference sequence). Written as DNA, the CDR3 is TGTGCCAGCAGCTTAGGTCAGGGAGCTAACTATGGCTACACCTTC. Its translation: CASSLGQGANYGYTF. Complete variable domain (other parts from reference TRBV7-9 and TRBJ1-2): DTGVSQNPRHKITKRGQNVTFRCDPISEHNRLYWYRQTLGQGPEFLTYFQNEAQLEKSRLLSDRFSAERPKGSFSTLEIQRTEQGDSAMYLCASSLGQGANYGYTFGSGTRLTVV.

CDR3 in DNA: TGTGCCAGCAGCCCCCGGACCGGCAGGGAAGTTACGCAGTATTTT. It encodes CASSPRTGREVTQYF. The rearrangement links TRBV7-3 to TRBJ2-3, with a tentative D call TRBD1 (5 bases). Germline lookup yields CDR1 SGHTA and CDR2 FQGTGA. The CDR3 runs 15 residues. V was trimmed by 5 bases and J by 8 bases, leaving 20 bases between them.

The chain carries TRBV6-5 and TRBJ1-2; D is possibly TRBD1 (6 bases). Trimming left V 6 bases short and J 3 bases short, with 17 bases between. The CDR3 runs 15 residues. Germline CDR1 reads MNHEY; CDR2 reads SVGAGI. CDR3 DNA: TGTGCCAGCAGGATGGGGGCAGGTATGGACTATGGCTACACCTTC. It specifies CASRMGAGMDYGYTF.

The CDR3 spells CASSSPLVRAQYF. CDR3 sequence (DNA): TGTGCCAGCAGCTCCCCGTTAGTTCGGGCCCAGTACTTC. The chain employs TRBV5-4 and TRBJ2-5; D not resolved. There are 13 residues in the CDR3. Per germline, CDR1 SGHNT and CDR2 YYREEE (reference sequence). V lost 3 bases to trimming and J lost 9 bases, with 15 bases between them.

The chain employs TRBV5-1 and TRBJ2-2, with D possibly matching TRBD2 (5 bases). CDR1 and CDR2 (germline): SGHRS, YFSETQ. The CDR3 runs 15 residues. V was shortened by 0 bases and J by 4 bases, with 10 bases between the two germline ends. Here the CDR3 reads CASSLGLRGTGELFF. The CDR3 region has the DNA TGCGCCAGCAGCTTGGGACTTCGGGGCACCGGGGAGCTGTTTTTT.

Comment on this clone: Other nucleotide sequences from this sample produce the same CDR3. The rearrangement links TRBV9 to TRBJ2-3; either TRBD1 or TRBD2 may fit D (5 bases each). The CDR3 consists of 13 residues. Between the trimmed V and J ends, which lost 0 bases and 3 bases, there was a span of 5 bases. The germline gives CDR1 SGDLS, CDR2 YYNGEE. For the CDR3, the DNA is TGTGCCAGCAGCGTAGGGGGGACAGATACGCAGTATTTT. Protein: CASSVGGTDTQYF.

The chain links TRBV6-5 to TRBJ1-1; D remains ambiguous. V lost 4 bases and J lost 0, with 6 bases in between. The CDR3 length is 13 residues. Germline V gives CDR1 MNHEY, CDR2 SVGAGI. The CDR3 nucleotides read TGTGCCAGCAGTTCCGGGGTGAACACTGAAGCTTTCTTT. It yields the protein CASSSGVNTEAFF.

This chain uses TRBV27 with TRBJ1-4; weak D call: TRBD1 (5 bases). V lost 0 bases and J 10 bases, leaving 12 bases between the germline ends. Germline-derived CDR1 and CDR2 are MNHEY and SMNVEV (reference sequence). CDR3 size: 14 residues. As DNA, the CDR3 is TGTGCCAGCAGTTTATCGTTGGGGCAGTCAAAACTGTTTTTT. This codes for CASSLSLGQSKLFF.

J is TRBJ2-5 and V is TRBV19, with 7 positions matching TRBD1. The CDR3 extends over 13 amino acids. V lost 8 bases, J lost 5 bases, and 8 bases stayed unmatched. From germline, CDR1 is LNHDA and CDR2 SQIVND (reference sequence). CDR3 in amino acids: CASRYPGGETQYF. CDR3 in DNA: TGTGCCAGTCGGTACCCAGGGGGTGAGACCCAGTACTTC.

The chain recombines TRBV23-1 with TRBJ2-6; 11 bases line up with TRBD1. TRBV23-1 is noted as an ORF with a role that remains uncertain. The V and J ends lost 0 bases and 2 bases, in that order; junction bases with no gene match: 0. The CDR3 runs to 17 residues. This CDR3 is CASSQSDRGPGANVLTF. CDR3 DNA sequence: TGCGCCAGCAGTCAATCGGACAGGGGGCCTGGGGCCAACGTCCTGACTTTC.

The CDR3 spells CASSRRQDEAFF. CDR3 nucleotide sequence: TGTGCCAGCTCACGTCGACAGGACGAAGCTTTCTTT. This chain joins TRBV18 and TRBJ1-1; maybe TRBD1 (6 bases). V lost 4 bases to trimming and J lost 8 bases, with 11 bases between them. The germline gives CDR1 KGHSH, CDR2 LQKENI. There are 12 residues in the CDR3.

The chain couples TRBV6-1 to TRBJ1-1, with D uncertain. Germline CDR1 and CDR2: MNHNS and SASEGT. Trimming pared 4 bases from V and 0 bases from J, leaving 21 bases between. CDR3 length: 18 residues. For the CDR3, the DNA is TGTGCCAGCAGTGGGGGTTTAGGTCTCGGTGGAATGAACACTGAAGCTTTCTTT. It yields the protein CASSGGLGLGGMNTEAFF.

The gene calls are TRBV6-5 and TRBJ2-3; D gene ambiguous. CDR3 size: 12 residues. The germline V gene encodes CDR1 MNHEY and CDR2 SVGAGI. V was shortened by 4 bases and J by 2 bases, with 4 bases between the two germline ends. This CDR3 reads CASSSNTDTQYF. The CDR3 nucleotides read TGTGCCAGCAGTTCTAACACAGATACGCAGTATTTT.

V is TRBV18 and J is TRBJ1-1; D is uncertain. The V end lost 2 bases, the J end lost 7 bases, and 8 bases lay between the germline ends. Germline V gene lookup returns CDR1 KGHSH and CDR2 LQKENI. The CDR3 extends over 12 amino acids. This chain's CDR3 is CASSPRAIEAFF. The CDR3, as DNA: TGTGCCAGCTCACCAAGGGCTATTGAAGCTTTCTTT.

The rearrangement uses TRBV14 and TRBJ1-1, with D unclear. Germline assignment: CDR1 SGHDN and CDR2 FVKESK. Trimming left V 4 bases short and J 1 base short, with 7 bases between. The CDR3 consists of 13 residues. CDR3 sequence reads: CASSLTPNTEAFF. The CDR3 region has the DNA TGTGCCAGCAGCCTGACACCGAACACTGAAGCTTTCTTT.

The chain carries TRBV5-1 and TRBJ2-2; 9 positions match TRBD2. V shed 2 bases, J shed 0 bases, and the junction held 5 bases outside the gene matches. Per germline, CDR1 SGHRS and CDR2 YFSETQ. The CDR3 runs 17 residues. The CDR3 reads CASSFGSGGANTGELFF. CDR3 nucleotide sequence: TGCGCCAGCAGCTTCGGTAGCGGGGGCGCGAACACCGGGGAGCTGTTTTTT.

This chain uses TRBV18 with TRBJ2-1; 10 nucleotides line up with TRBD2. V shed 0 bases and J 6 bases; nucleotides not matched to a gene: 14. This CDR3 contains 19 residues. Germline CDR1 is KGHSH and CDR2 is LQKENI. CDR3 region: CASSPPHAQAGGDSNEQFF. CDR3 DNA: TGTGCCAGCTCACCACCCCACGCTCAAGCGGGAGGGGATAGCAATGAGCAGTTCTTC. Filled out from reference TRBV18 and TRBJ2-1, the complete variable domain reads NAGVMQNPRHLVRRRGQEARLRCSPMKGHSHVYWYRQLPEEGLKFMVYLQKENIIDESGMPKERFSAEFPKEGPSILRIQQVVRGDSAAYFCASSPPHAQAGGDSNEQFFGPGTRLTVL.

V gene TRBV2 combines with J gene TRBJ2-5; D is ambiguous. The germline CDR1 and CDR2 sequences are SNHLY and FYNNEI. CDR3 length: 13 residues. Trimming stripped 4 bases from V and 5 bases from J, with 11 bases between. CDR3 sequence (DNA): TGTGCCAGCAGTGTTACGCAGCAGGAGACCCAGTACTTC. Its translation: CASSVTQQETQYF.

CDR3 protein: CASERSRGLTPNYGYTF. The CDR3, as DNA: TGTGCCAGTGAACGATCCAGGGGGCTCACACCTAACTATGGCTACACCTTC. This chain joins TRBV19 and TRBJ1-2, with 8 bases fitting TRBD1. The junction had 14 bases not matched to a gene; V was cut back by 8 bases and J by 0 bases. This CDR3 has 17 residues. The germline gives CDR1 LNHDA, CDR2 SQIVND (reference sequence).

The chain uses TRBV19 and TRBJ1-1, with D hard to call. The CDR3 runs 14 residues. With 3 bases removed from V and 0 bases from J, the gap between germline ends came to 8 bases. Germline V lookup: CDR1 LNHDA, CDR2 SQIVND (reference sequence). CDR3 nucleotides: TGTGCCAGTAGTATTAGCGGGGTGAACACTGAAGCTTTCTTT. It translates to CASSISGVNTEAFF.

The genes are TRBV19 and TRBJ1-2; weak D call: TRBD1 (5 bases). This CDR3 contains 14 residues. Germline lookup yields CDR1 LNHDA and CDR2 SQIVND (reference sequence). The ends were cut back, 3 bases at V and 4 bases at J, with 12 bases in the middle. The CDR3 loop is CASSIKGEVYGYTF. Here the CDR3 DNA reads TGTGCCAGTAGTATCAAAGGGGAGGTCTATGGCTACACCTTC.

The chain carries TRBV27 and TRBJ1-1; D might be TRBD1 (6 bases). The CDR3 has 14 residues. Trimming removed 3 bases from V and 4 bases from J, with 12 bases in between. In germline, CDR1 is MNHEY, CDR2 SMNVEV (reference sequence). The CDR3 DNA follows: TGTGCCAGCAGTTTCCTTACAGGGAGCACTGAAGCTTTCTTT. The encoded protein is CASSFLTGSTEAFF.

CDR3 amino acids: CASSLAGIGGYTF. The CDR3 nucleotides are TGCGCCAGCAGCTTGGCTGGAATTGGGGGCTACACCTTC. The gene calls are TRBV5-1 and TRBJ1-2; no clear D. Germline CDR1 SGHRS, CDR2 YFSETQ. The CDR3 sequence is 13 residues long. V was pared by 0 bases and J by 8 bases, with 11 bases between.

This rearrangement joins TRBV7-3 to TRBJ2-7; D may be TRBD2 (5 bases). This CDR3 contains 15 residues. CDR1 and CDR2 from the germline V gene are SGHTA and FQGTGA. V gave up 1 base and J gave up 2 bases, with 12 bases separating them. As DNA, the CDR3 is TGTGCCAGCAGCTTAAATAGCGTCGGCCCCTACGAGCAGTACTTC. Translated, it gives CASSLNSVGPYEQYF.

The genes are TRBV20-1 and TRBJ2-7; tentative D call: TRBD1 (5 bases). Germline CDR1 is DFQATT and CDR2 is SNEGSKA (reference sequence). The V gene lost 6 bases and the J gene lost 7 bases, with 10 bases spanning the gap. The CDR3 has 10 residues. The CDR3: CSAKGIEQYF. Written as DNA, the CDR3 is TGCAGTGCCAAGGGGATAGAGCAGTACTTC.

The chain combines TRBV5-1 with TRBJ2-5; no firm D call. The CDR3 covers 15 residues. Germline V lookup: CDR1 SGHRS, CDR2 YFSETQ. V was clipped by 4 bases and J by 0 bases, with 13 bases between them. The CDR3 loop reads CASSVIPSNQETQYF. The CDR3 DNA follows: TGCGCCAGCAGCGTGATCCCTAGTAACCAAGAGACCCAGTACTTC.

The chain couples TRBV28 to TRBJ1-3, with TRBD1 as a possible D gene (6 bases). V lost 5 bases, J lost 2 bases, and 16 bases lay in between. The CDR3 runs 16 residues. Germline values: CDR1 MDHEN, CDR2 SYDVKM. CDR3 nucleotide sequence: TGTGCCAGCAGTGAATTAGGACAGAACGCTGGAAACACCATATATTTT. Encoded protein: CASSELGQNAGNTIYF.